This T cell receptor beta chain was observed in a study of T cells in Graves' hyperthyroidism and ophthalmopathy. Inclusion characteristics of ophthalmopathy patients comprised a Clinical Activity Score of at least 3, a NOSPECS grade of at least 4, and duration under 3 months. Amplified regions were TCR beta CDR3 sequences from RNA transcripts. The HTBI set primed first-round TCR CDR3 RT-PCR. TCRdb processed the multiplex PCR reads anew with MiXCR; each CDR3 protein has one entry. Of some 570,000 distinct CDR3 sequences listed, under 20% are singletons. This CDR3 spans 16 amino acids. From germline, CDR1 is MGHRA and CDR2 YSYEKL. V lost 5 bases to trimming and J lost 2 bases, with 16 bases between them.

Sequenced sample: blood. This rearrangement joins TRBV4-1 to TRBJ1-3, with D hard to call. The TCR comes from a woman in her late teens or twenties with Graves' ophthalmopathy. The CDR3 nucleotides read TGCGCCAGCAGCTTCTCAACCTCCACCCCTGGAAACACCATATATTTT. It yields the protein CASSFSTSTPGNTIYF.